This TCR beta chain was profiled in a study of T-cell memory formation after mild COVID-19. About the study: The TCR clusters were mostly specific to one donor. General study results and limits: Whether day 37 second-wave clones are SARS-CoV-2-specific was not confirmed.

For this clonotype: Its target is not known.

V lost 11 bases and J lost 7; bases outside the gene matches: 9. The CDR3 is 14 residues long. Germline V gene lookup returns CDR1 SNHLY and CDR2 FYNNEI. TCRdb analysed the 5' RACE reads with MiXCR anew, one entry per CDR3 protein. The sample records roughly 190,000 distinct CDR3 sequences, approximately 16% being singletons. The sample comprised PBMCs or a T cell subset sorted from them (not recorded which). This chain joins TRBV2 and TRBJ2-1, with 12 bases aligning to TRBD1. The source of this sequence is an adult woman who had mild COVID-19 (a few samples of this study predate the infection). Cell type and time point are not known. The CDR3, as DNA: TGTGCCCCTGGGGGACAGGGGGCTTGGAATGAGCAGTTCTTC. Its protein product is CAPGGQGAWNEQFF. Full variable domain (remainder filled in from reference TRBV2 and TRBJ2-1): EPEVTQTPSHQVTQMGQEVILRCVPISNHLYFYWYRQILGQKVEFLVSFYNNEISEKSEIFDDQFSVERPDGSNFTLKIRSTKLEDSAMYFCAPGGQGAWNEQFFGPGTRLTVL.